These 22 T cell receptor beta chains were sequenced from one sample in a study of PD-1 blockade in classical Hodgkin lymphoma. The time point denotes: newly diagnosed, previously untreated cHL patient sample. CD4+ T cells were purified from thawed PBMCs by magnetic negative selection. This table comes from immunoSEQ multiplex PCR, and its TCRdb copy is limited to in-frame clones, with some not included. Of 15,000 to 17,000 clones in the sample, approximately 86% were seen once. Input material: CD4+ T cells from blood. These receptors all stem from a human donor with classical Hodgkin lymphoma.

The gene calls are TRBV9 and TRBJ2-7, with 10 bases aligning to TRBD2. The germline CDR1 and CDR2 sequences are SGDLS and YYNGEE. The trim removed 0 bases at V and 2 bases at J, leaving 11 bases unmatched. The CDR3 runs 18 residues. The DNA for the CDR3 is TGTGCCAGCAGCGTAGGTTTCAGCGGGAGGGGAACTCCCTACGAGCAGTACTTC. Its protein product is CASSVGFSGRGTPYEQYF.

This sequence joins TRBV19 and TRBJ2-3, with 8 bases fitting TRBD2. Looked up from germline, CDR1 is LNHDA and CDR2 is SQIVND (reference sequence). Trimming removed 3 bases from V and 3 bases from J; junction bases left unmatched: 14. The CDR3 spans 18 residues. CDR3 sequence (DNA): TGTGCCAGTAGTATCGGCTTGGGTGTGGCGGGAGGAACAGATACGCAGTATTTT. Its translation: CASSIGLGVAGGTDTQYF.

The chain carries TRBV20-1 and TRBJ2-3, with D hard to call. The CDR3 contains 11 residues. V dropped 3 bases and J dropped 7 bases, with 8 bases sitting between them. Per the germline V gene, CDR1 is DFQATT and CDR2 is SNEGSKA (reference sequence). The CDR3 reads CSASVGNTQYF. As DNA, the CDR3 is TGCAGTGCTAGTGTAGGGAATACGCAGTATTTT.

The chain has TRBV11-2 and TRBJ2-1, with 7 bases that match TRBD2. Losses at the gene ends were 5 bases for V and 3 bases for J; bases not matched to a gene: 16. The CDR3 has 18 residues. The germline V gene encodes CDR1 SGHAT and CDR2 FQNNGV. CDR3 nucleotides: TGTGCCAGCAGCAATATAAGGGCTAGCGGAACCTTCTACAATGAGCAGTTCTTC. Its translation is CASSNIRASGTFYNEQFF.

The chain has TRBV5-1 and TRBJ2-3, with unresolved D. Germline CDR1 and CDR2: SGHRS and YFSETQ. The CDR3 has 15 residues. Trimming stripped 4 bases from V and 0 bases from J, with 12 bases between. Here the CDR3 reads CASSPTVLSTDTQYF. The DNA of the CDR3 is TGCGCCAGCAGCCCGACGGTTCTTAGCACAGATACGCAGTATTTT.

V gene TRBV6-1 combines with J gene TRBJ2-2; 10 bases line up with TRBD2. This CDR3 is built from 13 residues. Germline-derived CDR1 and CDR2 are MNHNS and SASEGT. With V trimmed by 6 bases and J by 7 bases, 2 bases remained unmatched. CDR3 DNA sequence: TGTGCCAGCAGGAGACTAGCGGGCGGGGAGCTGTTTTTT. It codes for CASRRLAGGELFF.

The CDR3 sequence: CASSPPWASGIRTQYF. CDR3 DNA sequence: TGTGCCAGCTCACCACCGTGGGCCAGCGGGATACGAACGCAGTATTTT. V gene TRBV18 combines with J gene TRBJ2-3, with 7 bases lining up with TRBD2. J was trimmed by 9 bases and V by 0 bases; bases with no gene match: 12. The CDR3 contains 16 residues. CDR1 is KGHSH, CDR2 LQKENI, per germline.

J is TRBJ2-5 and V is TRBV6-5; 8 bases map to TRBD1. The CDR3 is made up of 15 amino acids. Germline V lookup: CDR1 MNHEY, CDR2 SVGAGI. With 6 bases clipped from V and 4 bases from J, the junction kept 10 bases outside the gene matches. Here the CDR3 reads CASREDRAARETQYF. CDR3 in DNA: TGTGCCAGCAGAGAGGACAGGGCTGCGAGAGAGACCCAGTACTTC.

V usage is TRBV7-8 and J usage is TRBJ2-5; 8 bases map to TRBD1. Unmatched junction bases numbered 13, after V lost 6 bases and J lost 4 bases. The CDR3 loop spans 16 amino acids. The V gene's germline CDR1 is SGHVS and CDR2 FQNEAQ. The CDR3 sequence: CASRTTVTGAPETQYF. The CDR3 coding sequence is TGTGCCAGCAGAACGACGGTGACAGGGGCCCCAGAGACCCAGTACTTC.

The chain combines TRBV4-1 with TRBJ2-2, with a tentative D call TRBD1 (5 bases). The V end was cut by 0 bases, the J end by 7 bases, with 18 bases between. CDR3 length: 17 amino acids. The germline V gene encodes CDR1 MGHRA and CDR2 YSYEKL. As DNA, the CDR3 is TGCGCCAGCAGCCAAGATCCGGCAGCGACAGCGCTCGGGGAGCTGTTTTTT. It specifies CASSQDPAATALGELFF.

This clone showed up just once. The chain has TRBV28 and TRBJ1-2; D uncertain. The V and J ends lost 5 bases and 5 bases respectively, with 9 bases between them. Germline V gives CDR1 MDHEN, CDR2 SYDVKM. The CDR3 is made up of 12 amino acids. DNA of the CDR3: TGTGCCAGCAGTCCTACGGGGTATGGCTACACCTTC. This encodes CASSPTGYGYTF.

The CDR3 here is CASSVSTQSTYEQYF. CDR3 nucleotides: TGTGCCAGCAGCGTATCCACTCAGTCCACCTACGAGCAGTACTTC. V and J are TRBV9 and TRBJ2-7; D gene uncertain. The germline V gene has CDR1 SGDLS and CDR2 YYNGEE. The CDR3 is 15 residues long. V was trimmed by 1 base and J by 2 bases, leaving 13 bases between them.

This CDR3 reads CASSAHGGNTEAFF. DNA for the CDR3: TGTGCCAGCAGCGCCCACGGGGGGAACACTGAAGCTTTCTTT. The chain uses TRBV7-9 and TRBJ1-1; weak D call: TRBD1 (5 bases). Germline V gene lookup returns CDR1 SEHNR and CDR2 FQNEAQ (reference sequence). V lost 5 bases to trimming and J lost 1 base, with 11 bases between them. The CDR3 consists of 14 residues. The entire variable domain, with the rest obtained from reference TRBV7-9 and TRBJ1-1, is as follows: DTGVSQNPRHKITKRGQNVTFRCDPISEHNRLYWYRQTLGQGPEFLTYFQNEAQLEKSRLLSDRFSAERPKGSFSTLEIQRTEQGDSAMYLCASSAHGGNTEAFFGQGTRLTVV.

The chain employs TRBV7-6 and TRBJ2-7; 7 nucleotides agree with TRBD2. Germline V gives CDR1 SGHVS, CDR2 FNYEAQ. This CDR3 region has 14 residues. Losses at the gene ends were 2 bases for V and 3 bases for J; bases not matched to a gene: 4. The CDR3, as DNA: TGTGCCAGCAGCTTATCTGGGGGGGACTACGAGCAGTACTTC. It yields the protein CASSLSGGDYEQYF. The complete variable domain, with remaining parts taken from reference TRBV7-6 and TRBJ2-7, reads GAGVSQSPRYKVTKRGQDVALRCDPISGHVSLYWYRQALGQGPEFLTYFNYEAQQDKSGLPNDRFSAERPEGSISTLTIQRTEQRDSAMYRCASSLSGGDYEQYFGPGTRLTVT.

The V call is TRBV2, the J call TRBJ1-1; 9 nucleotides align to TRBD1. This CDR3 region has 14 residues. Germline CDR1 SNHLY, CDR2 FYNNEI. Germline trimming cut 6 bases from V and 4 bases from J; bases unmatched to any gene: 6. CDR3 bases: TGTGCCAGCAGGAAGGACAGGGGAACCACTGAAGCTTTCTTT. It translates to CASRKDRGTTEAFF.

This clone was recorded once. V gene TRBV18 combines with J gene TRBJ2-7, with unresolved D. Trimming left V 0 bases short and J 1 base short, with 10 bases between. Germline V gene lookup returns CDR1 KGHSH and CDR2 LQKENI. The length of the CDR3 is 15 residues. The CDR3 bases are TGTGCCAGCTCACCACCGCCAGCCCTATCCTACGAGCAGTACTTC. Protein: CASSPPPALSYEQYF. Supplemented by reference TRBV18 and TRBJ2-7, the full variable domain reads NAGVMQNPRHLVRRRGQEARLRCSPMKGHSHVYWYRQLPEEGLKFMVYLQKENIIDESGMPKERFSAEFPKEGPSILRIQQVVRGDSAAYFCASSPPPALSYEQYFGPGTRLTVT.

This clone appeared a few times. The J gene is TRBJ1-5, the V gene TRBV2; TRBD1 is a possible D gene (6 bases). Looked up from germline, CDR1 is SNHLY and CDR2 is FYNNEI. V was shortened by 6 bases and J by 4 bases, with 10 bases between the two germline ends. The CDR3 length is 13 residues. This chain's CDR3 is CASRWTANQPQHF. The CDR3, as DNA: TGTGCCAGCAGATGGACAGCAAATCAGCCCCAGCATTTT.

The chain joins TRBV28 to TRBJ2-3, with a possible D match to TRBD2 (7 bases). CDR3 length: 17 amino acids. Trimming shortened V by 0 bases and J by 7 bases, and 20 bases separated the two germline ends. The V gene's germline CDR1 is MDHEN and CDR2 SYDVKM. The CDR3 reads CASSLWTGGTPSYTQYF. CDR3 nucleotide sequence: TGTGCCAGCAGTTTATGGACGGGGGGCACGCCCTCCTATACGCAGTATTTT.

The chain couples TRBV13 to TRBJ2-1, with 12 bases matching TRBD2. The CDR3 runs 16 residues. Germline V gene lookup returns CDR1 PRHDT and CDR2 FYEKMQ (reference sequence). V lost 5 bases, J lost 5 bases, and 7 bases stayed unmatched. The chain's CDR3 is CASSPRLAGAHNEQFF. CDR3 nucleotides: TGTGCCAGCAGCCCAAGACTAGCGGGGGCGCACAATGAGCAGTTCTTC.

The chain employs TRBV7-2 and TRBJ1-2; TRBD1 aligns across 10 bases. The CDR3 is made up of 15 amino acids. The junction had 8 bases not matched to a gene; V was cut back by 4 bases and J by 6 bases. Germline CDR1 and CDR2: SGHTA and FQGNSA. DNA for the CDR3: TGTGCCAGCAGCTCCGGGGACAGGGGAGCACATGGCTACACCTTC. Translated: CASSSGDRGAHGYTF.

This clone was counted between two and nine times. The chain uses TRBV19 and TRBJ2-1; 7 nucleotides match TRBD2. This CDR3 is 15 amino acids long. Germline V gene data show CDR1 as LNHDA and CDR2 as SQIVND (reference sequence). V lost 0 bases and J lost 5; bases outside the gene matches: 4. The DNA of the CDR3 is TGTGCCAGTAGTATAGAGGCTAGCGGTAACAATGAGCAGTTCTTC. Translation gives CASSIEASGNNEQFF.

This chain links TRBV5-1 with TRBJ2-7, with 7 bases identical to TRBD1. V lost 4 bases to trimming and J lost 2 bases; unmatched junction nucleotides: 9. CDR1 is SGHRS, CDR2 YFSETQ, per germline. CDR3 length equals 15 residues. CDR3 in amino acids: CASSADRFGTYEQYF. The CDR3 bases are TGCGCCAGCAGCGCGGACAGGTTCGGGACCTACGAGCAGTACTTC.